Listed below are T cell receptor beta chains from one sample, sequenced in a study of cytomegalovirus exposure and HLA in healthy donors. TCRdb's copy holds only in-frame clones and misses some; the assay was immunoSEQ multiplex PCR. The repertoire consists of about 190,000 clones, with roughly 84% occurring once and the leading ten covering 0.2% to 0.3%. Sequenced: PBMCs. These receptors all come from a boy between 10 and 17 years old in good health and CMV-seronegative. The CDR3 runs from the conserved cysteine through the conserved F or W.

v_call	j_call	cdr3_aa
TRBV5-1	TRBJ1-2	CASSLGRGISYGYTF
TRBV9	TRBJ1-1	CASSGLDRNTEAFF
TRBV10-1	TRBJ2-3	CASSEMSAANTDTQYF
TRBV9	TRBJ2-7	CASSARWGGDEQYF
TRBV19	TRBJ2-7	CASSTGSYEQYF
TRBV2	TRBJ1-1	CASIRLEGGGTEAFF
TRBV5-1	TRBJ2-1	CASSYETSGPYNEQFF
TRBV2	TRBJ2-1	CASRGASSWQFF
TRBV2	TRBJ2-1	CATDGGATEQFF
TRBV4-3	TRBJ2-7	CASSPDRGREQYF
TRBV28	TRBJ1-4	CASSLPGSANEKLFF
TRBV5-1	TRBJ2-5	CASSLAARGGEETQYF